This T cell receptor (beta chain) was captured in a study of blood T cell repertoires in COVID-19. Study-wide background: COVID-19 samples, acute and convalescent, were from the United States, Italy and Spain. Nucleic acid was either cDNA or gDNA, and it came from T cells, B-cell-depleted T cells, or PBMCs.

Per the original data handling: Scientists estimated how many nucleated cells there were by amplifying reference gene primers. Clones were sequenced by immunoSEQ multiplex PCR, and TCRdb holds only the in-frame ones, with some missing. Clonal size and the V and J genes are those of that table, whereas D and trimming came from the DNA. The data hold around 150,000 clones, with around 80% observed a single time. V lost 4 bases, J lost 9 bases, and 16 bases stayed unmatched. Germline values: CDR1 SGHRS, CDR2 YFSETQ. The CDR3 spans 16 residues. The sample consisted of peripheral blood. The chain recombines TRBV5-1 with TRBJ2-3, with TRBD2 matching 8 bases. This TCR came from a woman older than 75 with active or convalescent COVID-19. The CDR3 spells CASSPILAAQTETQYF. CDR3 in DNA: TGCGCCAGCAGCCCTATACTAGCGGCACAGACGGAGACGCAGTATTTT.